This T cell receptor beta chain was profiled in a study of cytotoxic CD8 clonotypes in ibrutinib-treated CLL. Sequencing was performed with immunoSEQ multiplex PCR; in TCRdb, only in-frame clones are kept and a portion is missing. This repertoire shows about 35,000 clones, about 70% found once; its top ten account for approximately 16%. CDR3 length: 14 amino acids. The V segment lost 6 bases and the J segment 9 bases; nucleotides outside the gene matches: 9. Germline V gives CDR1 MNHNY, CDR2 SVGAGI (reference sequence). The specimen comprised PBMCs, sampled at disease progression, from a patient treated with ibrutinib. This chain connects TRBV6-6 to TRBJ1-5; TRBD1 matches at 9 bases. The origin of this receptor is a human donor with chronic lymphocytic leukemia. CDR3 amino acids: CASSPDRGDLPQHF. The CDR3, as DNA: TGTGCCAGCAGCCCCGACAGGGGGGATTTGCCCCAGCATTTT.